This T cell receptor (beta chain) emerged from a study of T-cell memory formation after mild COVID-19. The wider study: Largely donor-specific sequence clusters came from a couple of donors. Broader study findings: Several responding clones turned up in pre-infection memory, indicating that cross-reactive memory may have taken part. Clones that contracted clustered mainly in CM and EM if CD4+ and in EMRA if CD8+.

TCRdb analysed the 5' RACE reads with MiXCR anew, one entry per CDR3 protein. The profile shows some 180,000 distinct CDR3 sequences, roughly 20% of them singletons. Concerning this clonotype itself: As yet, its antigen is unknown.

This CDR3 is 14 amino acids long. The germline gives CDR1 SGHTA, CDR2 FQGNSA. Trimming stripped 5 bases from V and 4 bases from J, with 13 bases between. The sample was PBMCs or a T cell subset sorted from them (not recorded which). This sequence was found in a man aged 18 to 30 who had mild COVID-19 (a few samples of this study predate the infection). Cell type and time point are not known. The gene calls are TRBV7-2 and TRBJ2-3; D call uncertain. The CDR3 sequence is CASSPNFGADTQYF. DNA for the CDR3: TGTGCCAGCAGCCCCAACTTCGGCGCAGATACGCAGTATTTT.